This T cell receptor beta chain stems from a study of blood T cell repertoires in COVID-19. Some clones are missing from TCRdb's copy, which holds only in-frame ones; the method was immunoSEQ multiplex PCR. This sample has about 350,000 clones, with almost 90% found just once. The CDR3 length is 15 residues. The V and J ends lost 3 bases and 0 bases, in that order; junction bases with no gene match: 3. Germline loops: CDR1 SGHRS, CDR2 YFSETQ. Sequencing was performed on PBMCs or T cells enriched from blood (not recorded which). This TCR was sampled from a woman in her twenties or thirties who had been exposed to COVID-19. V usage is TRBV5-1 and J usage is TRBJ1-3; 7 bases fit TRBD1. CDR3 region: CASSSDRSSGNTIYF. CDR3 in DNA: TGCGCCAGCAGCTCGGACAGGTCCTCTGGAAACACCATATATTTT.